This T cell receptor (beta chain) was captured in a study of blood T cell repertoires in COVID-19. The overall study: Whether acute or convalescent, the COVID-19 samples came from the United States, Italy and Spain. PBMCs, B-cell-depleted T cells, or T cells provided the cDNA or gDNA that made up the material.

In germline, CDR1 is MDHEN, CDR2 SYDVKM. Trimming left V 5 bases short and J 2 bases short, with 14 bases between. The CDR3 sequence is 15 residues long. Study processing details: Estimated nucleated cell counts came from reference gene primer amplification. Sequencing used immunoSEQ multiplex PCR; TCRdb keeps in-frame clones, though not all of them. That table furnishes V, J and clone size, whereas the DNA furnished D and trimming. In the table there are 70,000 to 100,000 clones, more than 70% of which are singletons. Source material: peripheral blood. The rearrangement links TRBV28 to TRBJ2-3, with D perhaps TRBD2 (5 bases). This receptor was obtained from a woman aged 80 or over with active COVID-19. Here the CDR3 reads CASSAGGPATDTQYF. The DNA of the CDR3 is TGTGCCAGCAGTGCCGGAGGCCCGGCCACAGATACGCAGTATTTT.